This T cell receptor (beta chain) was identified in a study of identical twins. This CDR3 has 16 amino acids. V was trimmed by 4 bases and J by 0 bases, leaving 13 bases between them. Germline V gene data show CDR1 as PRHDT and CDR2 as FYEKMQ (reference sequence). Study outcomes and limitations: There was an excess of low generation probability in the out-of-frame alpha sequences that twins shared.

Each donor (without exception) was a healthy Caucasian. This clonotype turned up a few times. The target antigen is unknown. A template switching step contributed a universal primer site, while unique molecular identifiers were present in the cDNA. TCRdb recomputed calls from the 5' RACE reads with MiXCR, one row per CDR3 protein. The sample holds 400,000 to 500,000 distinct CDR3 sequences; approximately 17% are singletons and the top ten take around 12%. V is TRBV13 and J is TRBJ2-1, with no clear D. The source of this sequence is a man aged 50 to 60 in good health. The sample taken for sequencing was naive T cells sorted from blood. The CDR3 nucleotides are TGTGCCAGCAGCTCCCAAGGCGTGAGCTCCTACAATGAGCAGTTCTTC. Its protein product is CASSSQGVSSYNEQFF.